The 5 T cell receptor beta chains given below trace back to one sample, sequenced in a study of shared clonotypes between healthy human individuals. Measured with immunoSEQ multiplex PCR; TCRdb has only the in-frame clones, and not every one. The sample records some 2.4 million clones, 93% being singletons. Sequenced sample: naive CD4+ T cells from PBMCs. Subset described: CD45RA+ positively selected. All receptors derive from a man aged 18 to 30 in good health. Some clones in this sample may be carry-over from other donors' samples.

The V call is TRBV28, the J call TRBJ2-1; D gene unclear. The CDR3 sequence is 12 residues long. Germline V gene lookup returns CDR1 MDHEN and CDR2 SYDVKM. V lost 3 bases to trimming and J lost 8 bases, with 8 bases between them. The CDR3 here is CASSLNEHEQFF. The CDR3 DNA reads TGTGCCAGCAGTTTGAATGAGCATGAGCAGTTCTTC.

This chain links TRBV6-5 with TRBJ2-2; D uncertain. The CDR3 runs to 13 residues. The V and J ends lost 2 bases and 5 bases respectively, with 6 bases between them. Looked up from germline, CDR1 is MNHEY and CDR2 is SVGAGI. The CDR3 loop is CASSYGPTGELFF. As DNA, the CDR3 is TGTGCCAGCAGTTACGGGCCTACCGGGGAGCTGTTTTTT.

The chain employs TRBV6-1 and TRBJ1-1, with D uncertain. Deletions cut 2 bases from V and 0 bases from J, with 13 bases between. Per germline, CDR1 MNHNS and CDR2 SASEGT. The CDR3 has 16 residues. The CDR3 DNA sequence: TGTGCCAGCAGTGAATTGGACGGCCTAATGAACACTGAAGCTTTCTTT. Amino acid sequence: CASSELDGLMNTEAFF.

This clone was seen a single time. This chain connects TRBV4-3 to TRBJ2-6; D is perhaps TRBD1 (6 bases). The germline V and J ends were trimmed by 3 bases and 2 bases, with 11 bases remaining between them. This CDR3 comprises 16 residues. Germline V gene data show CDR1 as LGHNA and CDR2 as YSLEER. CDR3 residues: CASSQVGGPGANVLTF. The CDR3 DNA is TGCGCCAGCAGCCAGGTAGGGGGTCCTGGGGCCAACGTCCTGACTTTC.

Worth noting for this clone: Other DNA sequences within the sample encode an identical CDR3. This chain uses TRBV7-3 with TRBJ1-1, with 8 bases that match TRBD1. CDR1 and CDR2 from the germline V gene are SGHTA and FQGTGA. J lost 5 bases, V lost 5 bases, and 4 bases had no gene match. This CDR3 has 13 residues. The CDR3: CASSTQGGTEAFF. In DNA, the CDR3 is TGTGCCAGCAGCACACAGGGGGGAACTGAAGCTTTCTTT.